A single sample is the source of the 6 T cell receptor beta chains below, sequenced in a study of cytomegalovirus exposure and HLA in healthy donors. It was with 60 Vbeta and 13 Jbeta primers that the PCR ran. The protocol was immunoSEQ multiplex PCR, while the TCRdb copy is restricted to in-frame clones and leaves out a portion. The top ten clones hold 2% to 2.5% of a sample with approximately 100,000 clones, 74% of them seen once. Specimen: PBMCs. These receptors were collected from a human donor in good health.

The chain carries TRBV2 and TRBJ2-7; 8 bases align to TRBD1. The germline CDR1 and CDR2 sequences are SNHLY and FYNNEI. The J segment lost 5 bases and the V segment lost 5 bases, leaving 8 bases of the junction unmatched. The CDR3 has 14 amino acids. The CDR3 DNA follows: TGTGCCAGCAGTTTGGACAGGGTTGGCGACGAGCAGTACTTC. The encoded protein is CASSLDRVGDEQYF.

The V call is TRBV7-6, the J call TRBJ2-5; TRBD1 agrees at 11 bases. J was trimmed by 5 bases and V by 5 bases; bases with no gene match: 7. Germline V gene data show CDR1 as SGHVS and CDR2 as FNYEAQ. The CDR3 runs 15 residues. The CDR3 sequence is CASSTGTGGSETQYF. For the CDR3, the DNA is TGTGCCAGCAGCACCGGGACAGGGGGGTCGGAGACCCAGTACTTC.

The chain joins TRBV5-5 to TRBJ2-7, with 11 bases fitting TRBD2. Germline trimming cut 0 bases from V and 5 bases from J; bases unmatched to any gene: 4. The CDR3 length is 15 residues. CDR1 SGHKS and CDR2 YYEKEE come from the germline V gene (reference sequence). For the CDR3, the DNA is TGTGCCAGCAGCTTGGTCCCACTAGCGGGAGACGAGCAGTACTTC. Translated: CASSLVPLAGDEQYF.

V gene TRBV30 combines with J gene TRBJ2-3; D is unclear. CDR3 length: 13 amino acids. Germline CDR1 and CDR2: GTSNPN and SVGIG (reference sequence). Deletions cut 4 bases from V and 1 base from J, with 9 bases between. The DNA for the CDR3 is TGTGCCTGGATCTCCCTCGGCACAGATACGCAGTATTTT. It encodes CAWISLGTDTQYF.

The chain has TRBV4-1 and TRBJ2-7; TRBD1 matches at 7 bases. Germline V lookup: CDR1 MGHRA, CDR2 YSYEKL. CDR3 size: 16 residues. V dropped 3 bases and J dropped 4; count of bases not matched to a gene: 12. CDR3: CASSHHFPGQTYEQYF. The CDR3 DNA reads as TGCGCCAGCAGCCACCACTTTCCGGGACAGACTTACGAGCAGTACTTC.

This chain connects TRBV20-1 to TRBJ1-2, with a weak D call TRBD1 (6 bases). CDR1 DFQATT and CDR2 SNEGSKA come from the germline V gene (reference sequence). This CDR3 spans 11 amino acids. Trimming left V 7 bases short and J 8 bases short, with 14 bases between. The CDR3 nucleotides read TGCAGTGACAGGGATCCTGGAGGCTACACCTTC. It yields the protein CSDRDPGGYTF.